Only one count was recorded for the clone carrying this TCR beta chain. The antigen is unknown. The data originate from a study of T cells in localized non-small cell lung cancer. Sequencing was performed with immunoSEQ multiplex PCR; in TCRdb, only in-frame clones are kept and a portion is missing. The data show about 59,000 clones, approximately 91% seen once. Study findings and constraints: Uninvolved adjacent lung had more T cell clonality than any other tissue, topping tumor. Within adjacent lung there appeared a median around 60 of the top 100 tumor clones. One tumor region alone was sequenced, and heterogeneity therefore remains possible.

V lost 2 bases, J lost 6 bases, and 15 bases lay in between. Germline V gives CDR1 SGHRS, CDR2 YFSETQ. The CDR3 length is 15 residues. The chain combines TRBV5-1 with TRBJ2-1, with a possible D match to TRBD1 (6 bases). This specimen was peripheral blood, taken before any cancer treatment. The TCR sequence derives from a man aged 40 to 75 with stage I lung adenocarcinoma. CDR3 protein: CASSLGAGERNEQFF. In DNA form, the CDR3 reads TGCGCCAGCAGCTTAGGGGCAGGGGAACGCAATGAGCAGTTCTTC.